This is a list of T cell receptor beta chains from one sample in a study of cytomegalovirus exposure and HLA in healthy donors. The method was immunoSEQ multiplex PCR; TCRdb's version includes in-frame clones alone and lacks a portion of them. The data contain approximately 220,000 clones, 76% of them seen just once; the ten biggest clones take up roughly 0.62%. Sequencing used PBMCs. Receptors were obtained from a man between 18 and 35 years old in good health and CMV-seronegative. Both conserved end residues are part of each CDR3. Fields, in order: V gene, D gene, clone size, J gene, CDR3 protein, CDR3 DNA. A D gene is named only where the DNA matches it firmly. Size is stated for part of the rows, as once, few or many counts, or as a class when the clone is expanded.

V gene: TRBV6-5
D gene: .
clone size: .
J gene: TRBJ2-4
CDR3 protein: CASSRVGAKNIQYF
CDR3 DNA: TGTGCCAGCAGCCGGGTTGGGGCCAAAAACATTCAGTACTTC

V gene: TRBV21-1
D gene: .
clone size: .
J gene: TRBJ1-5
CDR3 protein: CASRMPGTGVYSNQPQHF
CDR3 DNA: TGTGCCAGCAGGATGCCCGGGACAGGGGTTTATAGCAATCAGCCCCAGCATTTT

V gene: TRBV19
D gene: .
clone size: .
J gene: TRBJ1-5
CDR3 protein: CASSGGINQPQHF
CDR3 DNA: TGTGCCAGTAGTGGGGGGATAAATCAGCCCCAGCATTTT

V gene: TRBV28
D gene: TRBD1
clone size: .
J gene: TRBJ2-7
CDR3 protein: CATEVTGAHEQYF
CDR3 DNA: TGTGCCACCGAAGTAACAGGGGCCCACGAGCAGTACTTC

V gene: TRBV25-1
D gene: .
clone size: few
J gene: TRBJ2-4
CDR3 protein: CASSGETGNIQYF
CDR3 DNA: TGTGCCAGCAGTGGCGAAACAGGGAACATTCAGTACTTC

V gene: TRBV5-1
D gene: TRBD1
clone size: once
J gene: TRBJ2-7
CDR3 protein: CASGRDSSLDEQYF
CDR3 DNA: TGCGCCAGCGGTAGGGACAGCTCATTAGACGAGCAGTACTTC

V gene: TRBV9
D gene: .
clone size: .
J gene: TRBJ1-4
CDR3 protein: CASSVGPGAGTTNEKLFF
CDR3 DNA: TGTGCCAGCAGCGTAGGACCAGGGGCTGGTACAACTAATGAAAAACTGTTTTTT

V gene: TRBV2
D gene: TRBD2
clone size: few
J gene: TRBJ2-1
CDR3 protein: CASRATSGSYNEQFF
CDR3 DNA: TGTGCCAGCAGGGCTACTAGCGGCTCCTACAATGAGCAGTTCTTC

V gene: TRBV29-1
D gene: .
clone size: .
J gene: TRBJ1-2
CDR3 protein: CGGGDPFGVYTF
CDR3 DNA: TGCGGGGGGGGCGACCCCTTTGGGGTCTACACCTTC

V gene: TRBV19
D gene: .
clone size: .
J gene: TRBJ2-7
CDR3 protein: CASSEQGWQGYEQYF
CDR3 DNA: TGTGCCAGTAGTGAACAGGGCTGGCAAGGCTACGAGCAGTACTTC

V gene: TRBV7-3
D gene: .
clone size: .
J gene: TRBJ1-1
CDR3 protein: CASSLTGAGTEAFF
CDR3 DNA: TGTGCCAGCAGCTTAACAGGGGCAGGCACTGAAGCTTTCTTT

V gene: TRBV5-6
D gene: .
clone size: .
J gene: TRBJ2-1
CDR3 protein: CASREGAIRDNEQFF
CDR3 DNA: TGTGCCAGCAGGGAGGGGGCTATCCGGGACAATGAGCAGTTCTTC

V gene: TRBV13
D gene: .
clone size: .
J gene: TRBJ2-1
CDR3 protein: CASSPGTGIYNEQFF
CDR3 DNA: TGTGCCAGCAGCCCCGGGACTGGGATCTACAATGAGCAGTTCTTC

V gene: TRBV7-9
D gene: .
clone size: .
J gene: TRBJ1-1
CDR3 protein: CASRQTGGAVNTEAFF
CDR3 DNA: TGTGCCAGCAGACAGACGGGGGGGGCCGTGAACACTGAAGCTTTCTTT

V gene: TRBV5-1
D gene: .
clone size: .
J gene: TRBJ2-7
CDR3 protein: CASSSGDPPYEQYF
CDR3 DNA: TGCGCCAGCAGCTCAGGGGACCCTCCCTACGAGCAGTACTTC

V gene: TRBV5-1
D gene: TRBD2
clone size: .
J gene: TRBJ2-7
CDR3 protein: CASSLGASGSSTYEQYF
CDR3 DNA: TGCGCCAGCAGCTTGGGGGCTAGCGGGAGTTCTACCTACGAGCAGTACTTC

V gene: TRBV4-2
D gene: TRBD2
clone size: .
J gene: TRBJ2-3
CDR3 protein: CASRTSGSTDTQYF
CDR3 DNA: TGTGCCAGCAGGACTAGCGGAAGCACAGATACGCAGTATTTT

V gene: TRBV2
D gene: TRBD1
clone size: .
J gene: TRBJ2-7
CDR3 protein: CASIQGQRYEQYF
CDR3 DNA: TGTGCCAGCATACAGGGGCAGAGGTACGAGCAGTACTTC

V gene: TRBV28
D gene: .
clone size: .
J gene: TRBJ2-1
CDR3 protein: CASSPATREQFF
CDR3 DNA: TGTGCCAGCAGCCCGGCGACTCGTGAGCAGTTCTTC

V gene: TRBV5-1
D gene: TRBD1
clone size: .
J gene: TRBJ1-2
CDR3 protein: CASSGEGQLNYGYTF
CDR3 DNA: TGCGCCAGCAGCGGTGAGGGACAGCTGAACTATGGCTACACCTTC

V gene: TRBV14
D gene: TRBD2
clone size: .
J gene: TRBJ2-7
CDR3 protein: CASSTQLAERYEQYF
CDR3 DNA: TGTGCCAGCAGCACCCAACTAGCGGAGCGCTACGAGCAGTACTTC

V gene: TRBV7-3
D gene: TRBD1
clone size: .
J gene: TRBJ1-1
CDR3 protein: CASSLATGTTEAFF
CDR3 DNA: TGTGCCAGCAGCTTAGCGACAGGGACCACTGAAGCTTTCTTT

V gene: TRBV28
D gene: .
clone size: .
J gene: TRBJ1-1
CDR3 protein: CASSSRRTPVRLEAFF
CDR3 DNA: TGTGCCAGCAGTTCCCGCCGGACACCAGTTAGACTTGAAGCTTTCTTT

V gene: TRBV10-2
D gene: TRBD1
clone size: .
J gene: TRBJ1-1
CDR3 protein: CASTLSQGQELNTEAFF
CDR3 DNA: TGCGCCAGCACCTTGAGCCAGGGACAGGAGTTGAACACTGAAGCTTTCTTT

V gene: TRBV6-6
D gene: TRBD2
clone size: .
J gene: TRBJ2-5
CDR3 protein: CASSRGLAGGKETQYF
CDR3 DNA: TGTGCCAGCAGCCGGGGACTAGCGGGAGGGAAAGAGACCCAGTACTTC

V gene: TRBV19
D gene: TRBD1
clone size: .
J gene: TRBJ2-3
CDR3 protein: CASSPTGTGPDTQYF
CDR3 DNA: TGTGCCAGTAGCCCGACCGGGACAGGGCCAGATACGCAGTATTTT